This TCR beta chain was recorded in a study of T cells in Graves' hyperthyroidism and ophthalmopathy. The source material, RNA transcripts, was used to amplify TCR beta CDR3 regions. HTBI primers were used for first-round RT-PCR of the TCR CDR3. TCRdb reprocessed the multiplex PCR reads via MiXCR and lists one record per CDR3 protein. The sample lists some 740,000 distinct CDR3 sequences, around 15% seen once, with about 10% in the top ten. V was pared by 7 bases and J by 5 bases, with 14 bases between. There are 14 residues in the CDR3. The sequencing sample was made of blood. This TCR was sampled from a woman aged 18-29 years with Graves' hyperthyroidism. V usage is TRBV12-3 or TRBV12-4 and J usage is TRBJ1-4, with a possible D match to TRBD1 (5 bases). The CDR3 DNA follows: TGTGCCAGCAAACCCGGGACGCCGAATGAAAAACTGTTTTTT. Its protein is CASKPGTPNEKLFF.